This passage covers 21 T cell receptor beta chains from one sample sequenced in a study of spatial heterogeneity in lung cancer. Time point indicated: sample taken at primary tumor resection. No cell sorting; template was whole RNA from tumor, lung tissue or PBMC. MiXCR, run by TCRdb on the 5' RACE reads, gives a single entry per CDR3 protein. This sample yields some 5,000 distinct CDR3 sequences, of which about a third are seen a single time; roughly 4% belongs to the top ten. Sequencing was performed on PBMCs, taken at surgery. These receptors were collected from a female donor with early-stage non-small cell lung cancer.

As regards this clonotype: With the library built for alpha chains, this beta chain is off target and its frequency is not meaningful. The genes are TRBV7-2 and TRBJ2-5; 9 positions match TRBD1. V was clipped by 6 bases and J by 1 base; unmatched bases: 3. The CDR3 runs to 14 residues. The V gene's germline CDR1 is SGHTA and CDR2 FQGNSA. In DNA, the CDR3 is TGTGCCAGCAGGACAGGGGGTTTCCAAGAGACCCAGTACTTC. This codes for CASRTGGFQETQYF.

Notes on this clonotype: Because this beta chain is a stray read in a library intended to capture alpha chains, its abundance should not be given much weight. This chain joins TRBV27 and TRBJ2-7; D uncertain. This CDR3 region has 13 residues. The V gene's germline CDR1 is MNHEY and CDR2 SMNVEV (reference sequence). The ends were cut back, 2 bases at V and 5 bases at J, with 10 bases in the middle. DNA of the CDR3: TGTGCCAGCAGTTTAAAGTTCCCACACGAGCAGTACTTC. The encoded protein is CASSLKFPHEQYF.

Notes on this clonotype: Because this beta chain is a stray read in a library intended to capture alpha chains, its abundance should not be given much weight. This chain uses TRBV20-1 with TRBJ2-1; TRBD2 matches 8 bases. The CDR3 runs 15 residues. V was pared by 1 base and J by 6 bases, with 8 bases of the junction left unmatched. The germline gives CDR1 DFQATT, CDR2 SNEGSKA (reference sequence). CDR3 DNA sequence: TGCAGTGCTAGAGCTGGGACTAGAGGAGTCAATGAGCAGTTCTTC. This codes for CSARAGTRGVNEQFF.

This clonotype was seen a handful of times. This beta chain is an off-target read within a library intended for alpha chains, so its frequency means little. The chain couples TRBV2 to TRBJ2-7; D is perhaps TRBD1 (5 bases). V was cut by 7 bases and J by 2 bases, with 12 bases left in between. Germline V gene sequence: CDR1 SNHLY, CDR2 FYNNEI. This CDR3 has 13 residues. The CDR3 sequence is CASKQDRAYEQYF. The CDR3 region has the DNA TGTGCCAGCAAACAAGACAGAGCCTACGAGCAGTACTTC.

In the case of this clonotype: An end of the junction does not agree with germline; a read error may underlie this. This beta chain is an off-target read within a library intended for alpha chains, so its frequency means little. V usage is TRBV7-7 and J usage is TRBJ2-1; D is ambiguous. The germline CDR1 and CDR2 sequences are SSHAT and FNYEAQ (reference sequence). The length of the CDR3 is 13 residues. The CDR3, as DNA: TGTGCTAGCAGCTTGGGTCTCTACAATGAGCAGTTCTTC. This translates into CASSLGLYNEQFF.

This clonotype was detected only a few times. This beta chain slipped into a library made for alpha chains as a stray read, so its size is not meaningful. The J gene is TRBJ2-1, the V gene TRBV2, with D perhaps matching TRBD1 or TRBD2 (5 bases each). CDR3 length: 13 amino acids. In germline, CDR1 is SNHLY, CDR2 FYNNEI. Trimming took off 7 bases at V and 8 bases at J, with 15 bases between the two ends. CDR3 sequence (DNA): TGTGCCAGCAATCCGCCGGGACGCCATGAGCAGTTCTTC. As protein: CASNPPGRHEQFF.

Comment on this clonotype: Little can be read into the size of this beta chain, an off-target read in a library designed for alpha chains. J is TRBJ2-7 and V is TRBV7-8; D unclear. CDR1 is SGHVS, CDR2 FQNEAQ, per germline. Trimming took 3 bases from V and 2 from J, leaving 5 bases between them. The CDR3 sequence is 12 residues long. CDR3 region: CASSFPPYEQYF. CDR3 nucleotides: TGTGCCAGCAGCTTCCCTCCCTACGAGCAGTACTTC.

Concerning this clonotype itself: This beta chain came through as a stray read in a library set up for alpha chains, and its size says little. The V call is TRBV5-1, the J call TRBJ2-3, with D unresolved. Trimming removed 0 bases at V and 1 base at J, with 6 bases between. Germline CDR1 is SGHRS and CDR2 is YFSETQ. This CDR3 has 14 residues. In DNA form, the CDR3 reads TGCGCCAGCAGCTTGGGCGGACGCACAGATACGCAGTATTTT. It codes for CASSLGGRTDTQYF.

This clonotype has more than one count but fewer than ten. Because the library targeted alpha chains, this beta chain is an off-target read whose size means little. The CDR3 coding sequence is TGTGCCAGCAGTCCATACGACAGCCAAGAGACCCAGTACTTC. Protein: CASSPYDSQETQYF. V gene TRBV7-8 combines with J gene TRBJ2-5, with D possibly being TRBD1 (5 bases). CDR3 length: 14 amino acids. Germline V CDR1 and CDR2: SGHVS, FQNEAQ. The germline V and J ends were trimmed by 6 bases and 1 base, with 12 bases remaining between them.

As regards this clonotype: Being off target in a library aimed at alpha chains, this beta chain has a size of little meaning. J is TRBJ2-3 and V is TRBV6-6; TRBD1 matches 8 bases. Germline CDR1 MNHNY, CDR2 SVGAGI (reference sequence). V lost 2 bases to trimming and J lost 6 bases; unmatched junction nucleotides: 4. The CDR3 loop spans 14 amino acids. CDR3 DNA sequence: TGTGCCAGCAGTTACACCCGACAGGGGGATACGCAGTATTTT. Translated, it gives CASSYTRQGDTQYF.

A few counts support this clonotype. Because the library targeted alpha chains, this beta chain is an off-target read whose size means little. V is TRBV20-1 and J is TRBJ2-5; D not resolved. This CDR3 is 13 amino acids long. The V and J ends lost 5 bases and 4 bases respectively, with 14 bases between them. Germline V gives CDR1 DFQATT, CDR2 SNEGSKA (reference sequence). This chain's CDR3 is CSAHENSRETQYF. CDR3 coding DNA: TGCAGTGCTCACGAAAACTCCCGAGAGACCCAGTACTTC.

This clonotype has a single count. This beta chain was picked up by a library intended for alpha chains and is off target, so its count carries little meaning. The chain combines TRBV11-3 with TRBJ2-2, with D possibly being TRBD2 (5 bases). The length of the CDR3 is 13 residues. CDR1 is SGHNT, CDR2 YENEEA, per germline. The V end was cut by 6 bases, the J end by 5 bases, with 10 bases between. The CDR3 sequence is CASRPTSTGELFF. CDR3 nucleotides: TGTGCCAGCAGACCTACTAGTACCGGGGAGCTGTTTTTT.

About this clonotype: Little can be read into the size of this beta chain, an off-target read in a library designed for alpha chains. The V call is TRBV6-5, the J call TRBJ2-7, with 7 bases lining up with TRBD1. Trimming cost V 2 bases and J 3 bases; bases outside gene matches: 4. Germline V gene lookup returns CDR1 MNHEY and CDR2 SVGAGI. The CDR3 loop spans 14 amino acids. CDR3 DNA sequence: TGTGCCAGCAGTTACGTGACAGGGAGCTACGAGCAGTACTTC. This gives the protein CASSYVTGSYEQYF.

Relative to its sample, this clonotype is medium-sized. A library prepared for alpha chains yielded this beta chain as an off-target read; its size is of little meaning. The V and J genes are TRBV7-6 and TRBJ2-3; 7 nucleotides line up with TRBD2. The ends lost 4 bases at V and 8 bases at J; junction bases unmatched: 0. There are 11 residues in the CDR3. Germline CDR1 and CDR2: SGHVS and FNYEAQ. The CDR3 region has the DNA TGTGCCAGCAGCTCGGGGGGTACGCAGTATTTT. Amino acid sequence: CASSSGGTQYF. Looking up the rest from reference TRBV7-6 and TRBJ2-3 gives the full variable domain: GAGVSQSPRYKVTKRGQDVALRCDPISGHVSLYWYRQALGQGPEFLTYFNYEAQQDKSGLPNDRFSAERPEGSISTLTIQRTEQRDSAMYRCASSSGGTQYFGPGTRLTVL.

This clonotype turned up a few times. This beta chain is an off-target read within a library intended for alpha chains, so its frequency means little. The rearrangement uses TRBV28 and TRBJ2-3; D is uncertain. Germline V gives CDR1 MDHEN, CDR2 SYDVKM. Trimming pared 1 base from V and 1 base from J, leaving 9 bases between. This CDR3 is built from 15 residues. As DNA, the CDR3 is TGTGCCAGCAGTTTATTCTCGAGTGGCACAGATACGCAGTATTTT. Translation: CASSLFSSGTDTQYF. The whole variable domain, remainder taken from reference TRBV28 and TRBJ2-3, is DVKVTQSSRYLVKRTGEKVFLECVQDMDHENMFWYRQDPGLGLRLIYFSYDVKMKEKGDIPEGYSVSREKKERFSLILESASTNQTSMYLCASSLFSSGTDTQYFGPGTRLTVL.

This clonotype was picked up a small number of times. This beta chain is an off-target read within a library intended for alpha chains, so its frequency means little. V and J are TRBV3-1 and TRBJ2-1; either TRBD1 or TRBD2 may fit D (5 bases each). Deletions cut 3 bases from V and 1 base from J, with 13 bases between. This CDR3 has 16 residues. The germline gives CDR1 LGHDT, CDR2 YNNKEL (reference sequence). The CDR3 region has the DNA TGTGCCAGCAGCCACACGAGGGGTGGTTCCTACAATGAGCAGTTCTTC. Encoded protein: CASSHTRGGSYNEQFF.

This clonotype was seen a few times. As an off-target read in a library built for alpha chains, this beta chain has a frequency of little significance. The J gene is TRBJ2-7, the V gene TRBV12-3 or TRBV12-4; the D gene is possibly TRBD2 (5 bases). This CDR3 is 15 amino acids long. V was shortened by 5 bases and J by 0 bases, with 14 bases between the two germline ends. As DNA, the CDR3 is TGTGCCAGCAGTACCGCAGCGGCGGGCTCCTACGAGCAGTACTTC. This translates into CASSTAAAGSYEQYF.

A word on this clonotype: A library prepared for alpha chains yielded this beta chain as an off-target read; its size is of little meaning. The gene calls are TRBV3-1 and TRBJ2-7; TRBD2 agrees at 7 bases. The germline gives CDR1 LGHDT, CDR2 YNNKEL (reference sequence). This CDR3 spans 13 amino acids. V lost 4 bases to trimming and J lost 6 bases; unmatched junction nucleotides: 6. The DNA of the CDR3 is TGTGCCAGCAGCCGCTGGGGGGGGTTCGAGCAGTACTTC. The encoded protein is CASSRWGGFEQYF.

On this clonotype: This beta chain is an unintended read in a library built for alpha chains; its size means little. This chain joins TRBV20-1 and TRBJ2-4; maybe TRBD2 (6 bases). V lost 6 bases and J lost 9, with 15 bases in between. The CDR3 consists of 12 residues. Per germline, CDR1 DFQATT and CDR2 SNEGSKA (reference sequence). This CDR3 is CSARWAGSIQYF. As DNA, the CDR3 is TGCAGTGCCCGCTGGGCCGGGAGCATTCAGTACTTC.

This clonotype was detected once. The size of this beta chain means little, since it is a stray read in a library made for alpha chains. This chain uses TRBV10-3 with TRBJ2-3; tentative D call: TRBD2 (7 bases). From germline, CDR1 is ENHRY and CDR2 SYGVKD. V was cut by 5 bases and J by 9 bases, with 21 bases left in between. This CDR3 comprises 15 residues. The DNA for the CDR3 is TGTGCCATCAGTCCGGGGGGCTCGGCGCCCGGCACGCAGTATTTT. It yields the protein CAISPGGSAPGTQYF.

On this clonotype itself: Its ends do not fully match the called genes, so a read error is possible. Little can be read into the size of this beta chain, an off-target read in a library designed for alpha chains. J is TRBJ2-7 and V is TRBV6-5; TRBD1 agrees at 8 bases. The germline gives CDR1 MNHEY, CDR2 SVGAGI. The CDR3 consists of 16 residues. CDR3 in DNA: TGTGCCAGCAGTTACTCGCCGGGACAGGCATCTTACGAGCTGTACTTC. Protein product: CASSYSPGQASYELYF.